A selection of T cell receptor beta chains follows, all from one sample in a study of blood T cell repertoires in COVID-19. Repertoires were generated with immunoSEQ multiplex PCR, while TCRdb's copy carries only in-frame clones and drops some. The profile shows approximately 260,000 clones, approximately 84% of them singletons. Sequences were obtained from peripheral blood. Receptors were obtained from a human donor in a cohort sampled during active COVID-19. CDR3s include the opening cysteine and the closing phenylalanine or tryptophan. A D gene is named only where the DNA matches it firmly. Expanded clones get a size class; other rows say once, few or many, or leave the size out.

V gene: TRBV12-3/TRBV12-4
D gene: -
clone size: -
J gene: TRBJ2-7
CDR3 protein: CASSRQGYEQYF
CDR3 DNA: TGTGCCAGCAGTCGCCAGGGTTACGAGCAGTACTTC

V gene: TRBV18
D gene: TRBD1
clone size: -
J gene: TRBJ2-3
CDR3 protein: CASSTTPTGLTDTQYF
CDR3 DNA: TGTGCCAGCTCAACTACCCCGACAGGGCTCACAGATACGCAGTATTTT

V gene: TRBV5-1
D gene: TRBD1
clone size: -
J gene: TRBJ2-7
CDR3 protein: CASSLTGATYEQYF
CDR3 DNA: TGCGCCAGCAGCTTGACAGGGGCCACCTACGAGCAGTACTTC

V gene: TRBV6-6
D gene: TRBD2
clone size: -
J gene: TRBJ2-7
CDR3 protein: CASRRSLGTSGIYEQYF
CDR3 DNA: TGTGCCAGCAGACGATCCCTCGGGACTAGCGGGATTTACGAGCAGTACTTC

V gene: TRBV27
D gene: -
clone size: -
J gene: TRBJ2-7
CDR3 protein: CASSRGVNYEQYF
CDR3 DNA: TGTGCCAGCAGTCGCGGGGTGAACTACGAGCAGTACTTC

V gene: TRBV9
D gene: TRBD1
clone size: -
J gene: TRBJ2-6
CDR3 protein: CASSVVRDRGSGANVLTF
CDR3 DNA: TGTGCCAGCAGCGTAGTTCGGGACAGGGGTTCTGGGGCCAACGTCCTGACTTTC

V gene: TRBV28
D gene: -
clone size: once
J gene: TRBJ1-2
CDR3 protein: CASSSTYNYGYTF
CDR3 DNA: TGTGCCAGCAGTTCCACATATAACTATGGCTACACCTTC

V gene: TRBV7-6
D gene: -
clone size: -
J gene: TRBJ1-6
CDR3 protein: CASSTGLDGNSPLHF
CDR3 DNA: TGTGCCAGCAGCACAGGGTTAGATGGAAATTCACCCCTCCACTTT

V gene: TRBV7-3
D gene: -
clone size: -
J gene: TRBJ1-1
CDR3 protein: CASSLSQNTEAFF
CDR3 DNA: TGTGCCAGCAGCTTAAGTCAAAACACTGAAGCTTTCTTT

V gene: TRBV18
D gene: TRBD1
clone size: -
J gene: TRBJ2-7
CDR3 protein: CASSQGASYEQYF
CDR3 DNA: TGTGCCAGCTCACAGGGGGCCTCCTACGAGCAGTACTTC

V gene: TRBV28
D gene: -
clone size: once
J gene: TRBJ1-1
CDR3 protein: CASTRGDVNTEAFF
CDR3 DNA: TGTGCCAGCACCCGGGGAGACGTGAACACTGAAGCTTTCTTT

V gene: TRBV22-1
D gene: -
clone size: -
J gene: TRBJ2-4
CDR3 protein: CPGSARRTGKGTKNIQYF
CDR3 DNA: TGTCCTGGGAGCGCACGTCGGACAGGAAAAGGAACCAAAAACATTCAGTACTTC

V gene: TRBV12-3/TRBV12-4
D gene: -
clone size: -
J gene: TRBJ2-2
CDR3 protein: CASSRFTGELFF
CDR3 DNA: TGTGCCAGCAGCCGGTTCACCGGGGAGCTGTTTTTT

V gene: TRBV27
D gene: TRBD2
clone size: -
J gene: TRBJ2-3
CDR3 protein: CASSSSGRLVDTQYF
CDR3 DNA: TGTGCCAGCAGTTCTAGCGGGAGGCTTGTAGATACGCAGTATTTT

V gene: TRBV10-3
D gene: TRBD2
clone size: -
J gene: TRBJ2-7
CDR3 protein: CAIASGSSSIYEQYF
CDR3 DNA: TGTGCCATCGCTAGCGGGAGCTCCTCGATTTACGAGCAGTACTTC

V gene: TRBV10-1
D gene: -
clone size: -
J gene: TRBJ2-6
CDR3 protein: CASSEWKDSSGANVLTF
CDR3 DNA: TGCGCCAGCAGTGAGTGGAAGGACAGCTCTGGGGCCAACGTCCTGACTTTC

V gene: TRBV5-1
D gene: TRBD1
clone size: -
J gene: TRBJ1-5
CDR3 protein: CASSLGTGANQPQHF
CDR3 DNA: TGCGCCAGCAGCTTGGGGACAGGGGCAAATCAGCCCCAGCATTTT

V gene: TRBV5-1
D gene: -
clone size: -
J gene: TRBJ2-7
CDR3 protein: CASSLQSDSYEQYF
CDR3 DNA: TGCGCCAGCAGCCTTCAGAGCGACTCCTACGAGCAGTACTTC

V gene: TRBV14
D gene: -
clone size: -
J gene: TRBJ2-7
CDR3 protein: CASSPTSGLGGPYEQYF
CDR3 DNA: TGTGCCAGCAGCCCAACGTCGGGGCTGGGGGGACCCTACGAGCAGTACTTC

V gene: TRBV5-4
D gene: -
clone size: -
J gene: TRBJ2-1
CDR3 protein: CASSRDMNNEQFF
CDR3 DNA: TGTGCCAGCAGCCGTGACATGAACAATGAGCAGTTCTTC

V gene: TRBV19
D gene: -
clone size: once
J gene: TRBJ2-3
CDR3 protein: CASAARINEDTQYF
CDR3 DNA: TGTGCCAGTGCGGCCCGGATTAACGAAGATACGCAGTATTTT

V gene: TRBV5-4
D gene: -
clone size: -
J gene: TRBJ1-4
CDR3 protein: CASRSLYSNSTNEKLFF
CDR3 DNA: TGTGCCAGCAGATCCCTCTATTCGAACTCAACTAATGAAAAACTGTTTTTT

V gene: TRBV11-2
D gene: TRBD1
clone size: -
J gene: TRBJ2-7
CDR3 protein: CASSFGGQGNFEQYF
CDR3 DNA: TGTGCCAGCAGCTTCGGTGGACAGGGAAATTTCGAGCAGTACTTC

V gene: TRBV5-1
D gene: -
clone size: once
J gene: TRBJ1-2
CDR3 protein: CASSRGQEDGYTF
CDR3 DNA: TGCGCCAGCAGCCGTGGACAAGAGGATGGCTACACCTTC

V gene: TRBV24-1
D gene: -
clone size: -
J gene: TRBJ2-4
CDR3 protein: CATSGGGASQYF
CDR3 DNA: TGTGCCACCAGTGGCGGCGGGGCCTCCCAGTACTTC

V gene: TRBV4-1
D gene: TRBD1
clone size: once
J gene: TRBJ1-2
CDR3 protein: CASSQEDRVGGYTF
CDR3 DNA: TGCGCCAGCAGCCAAGAGGACAGGGTCGGAGGCTACACCTTC

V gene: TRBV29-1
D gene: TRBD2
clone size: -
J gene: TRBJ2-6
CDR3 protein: CSVARERGEGSGANVLTF
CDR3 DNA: TGCAGCGTTGCTCGGGAACGGGGGGAGGGCTCTGGGGCCAACGTCCTGACTTTC

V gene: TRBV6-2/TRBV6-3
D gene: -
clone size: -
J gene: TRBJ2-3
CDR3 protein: CASSQRGLASTDTQYF
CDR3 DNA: TGTGCCAGCAGCCAACGAGGACTTGCTAGCACAGATACGCAGTATTTT

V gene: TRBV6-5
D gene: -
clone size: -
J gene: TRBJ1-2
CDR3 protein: CASSYSRVTVHGYTF
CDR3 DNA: TGTGCCAGCAGTTACTCGAGGGTAACAGTACACGGCTACACCTTC

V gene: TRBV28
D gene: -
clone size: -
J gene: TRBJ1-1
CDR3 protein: CASSLGTPEAFF
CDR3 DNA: TGTGCCAGCAGTCTTGGGACACCTGAAGCTTTCTTT

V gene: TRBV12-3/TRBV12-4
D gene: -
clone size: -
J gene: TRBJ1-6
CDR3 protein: CASRHDRNSPLHF
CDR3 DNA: TGTGCCAGCAGACACGACAGGAATTCACCCCTCCACTTT

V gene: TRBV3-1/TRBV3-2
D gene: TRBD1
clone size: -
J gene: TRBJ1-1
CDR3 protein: CASSPGTGGPRMNTEAFF
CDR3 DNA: TGTGCCAGCAGCCCCGGGACAGGGGGCCCTAGGATGAACACTGAAGCTTTCTTT

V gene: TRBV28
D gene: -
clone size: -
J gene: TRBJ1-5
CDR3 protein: CASKTPGGPQPQHF
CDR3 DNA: TGTGCCAGCAAAACCCCGGGGGGGCCTCAGCCCCAGCATTTT

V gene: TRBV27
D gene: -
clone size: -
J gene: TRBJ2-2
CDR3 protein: CASSSGQTTGELFF
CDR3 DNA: TGTGCCAGCAGTTCGGGACAAACGACCGGGGAGCTGTTTTTT

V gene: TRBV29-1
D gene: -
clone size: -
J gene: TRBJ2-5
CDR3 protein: CSSLGETQYF
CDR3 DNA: TGCAGCTCACTTGGTGAGACCCAGTACTTC

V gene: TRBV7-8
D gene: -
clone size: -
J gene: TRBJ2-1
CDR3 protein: CASSLRGGASYNEQFF
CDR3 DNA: TGTGCCAGCAGCTTAAGGGGGGGCGCCTCCTACAATGAGCAGTTCTTC

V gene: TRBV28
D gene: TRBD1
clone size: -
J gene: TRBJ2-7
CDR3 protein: CASSLDRGHREQYF
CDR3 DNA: TGTGCCAGCAGCCTTGACAGGGGGCATCGCGAGCAGTACTTC

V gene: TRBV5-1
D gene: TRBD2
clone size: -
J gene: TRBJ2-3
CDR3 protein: CASSLVGGRASHSTDTQYF
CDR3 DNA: TGCGCCAGCAGCTTGGTGGGCGGGAGGGCCTCTCATAGCACAGATACGCAGTATTTT

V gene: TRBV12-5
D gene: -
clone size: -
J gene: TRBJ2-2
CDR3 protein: CASGVYRAIETGELFF
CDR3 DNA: TGTGCTAGTGGTGTGTACAGGGCTATTGAGACCGGGGAGCTGTTTTTT

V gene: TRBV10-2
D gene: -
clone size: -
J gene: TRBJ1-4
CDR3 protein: CASVDSHEPEKLFF
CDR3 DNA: TGCGCCAGCGTGGACAGCCACGAGCCCGAAAAACTGTTTTTT

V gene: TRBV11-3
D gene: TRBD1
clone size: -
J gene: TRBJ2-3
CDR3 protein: CASSSGTGGFLDTQYF
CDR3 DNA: TGTGCCAGCAGCTCCGGGACAGGGGGTTTCTTGGATACGCAGTATTTT

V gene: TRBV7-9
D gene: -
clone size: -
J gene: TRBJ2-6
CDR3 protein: CASSFRDSGANVLTF
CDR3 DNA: TGTGCCAGCAGCTTTAGAGACTCTGGGGCCAACGTCCTGACTTTC

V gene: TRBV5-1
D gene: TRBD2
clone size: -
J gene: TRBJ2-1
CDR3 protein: CASSLVGGAFPNEQFF
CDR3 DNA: TGCGCCAGCAGCTTGGTCGGGGGGGCCTTCCCCAATGAGCAGTTCTTC

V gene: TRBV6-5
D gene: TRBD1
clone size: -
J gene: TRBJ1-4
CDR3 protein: CASRLQGGKLFF
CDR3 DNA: TGTGCCAGCCGGTTACAGGGGGGAAAACTGTTTTTT

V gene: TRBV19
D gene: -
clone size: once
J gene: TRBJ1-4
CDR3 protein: CASSSTEGVFREKLFF
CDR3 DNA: TGTGCCAGTAGCTCAACCGAGGGGGTTTTTCGGGAAAAACTGTTTTTT

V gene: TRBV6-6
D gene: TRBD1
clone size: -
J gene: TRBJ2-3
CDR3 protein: CASSRGQAFSTDTQYF
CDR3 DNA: TGTGCCAGCAGTCGAGGACAGGCCTTCAGCACAGATACGCAGTATTTT

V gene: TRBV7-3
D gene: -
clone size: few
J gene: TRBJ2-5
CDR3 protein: CASSPSSRETQYF
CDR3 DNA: TGTGCCAGCAGCCCCAGCTCCAGGGAGACCCAGTACTTC

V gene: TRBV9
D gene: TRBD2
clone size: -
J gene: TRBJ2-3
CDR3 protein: CASSPRGLADTDTQYF
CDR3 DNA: TGTGCCAGCAGCCCCCGTGGACTAGCGGACACAGATACGCAGTATTTT

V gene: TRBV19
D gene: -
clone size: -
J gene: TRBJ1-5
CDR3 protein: CATRYSNQPQHF
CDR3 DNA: TGTGCCACTCGTTATAGCAATCAGCCCCAGCATTTT

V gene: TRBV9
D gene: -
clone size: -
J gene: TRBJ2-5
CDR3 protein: CASSVGSGQIQETQYF
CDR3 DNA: TGTGCCAGCAGCGTAGGTTCCGGACAGATACAAGAGACCCAGTACTTC

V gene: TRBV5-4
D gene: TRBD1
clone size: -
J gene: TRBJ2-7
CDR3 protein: CASSRPGQGAYEQYF
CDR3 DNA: TGTGCCAGCAGCCGTCCGGGACAGGGGGCCTACGAGCAGTACTTC

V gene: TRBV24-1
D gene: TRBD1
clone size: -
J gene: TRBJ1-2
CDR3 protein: CATSDLTTGGIQGYTF
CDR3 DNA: TGTGCCACCAGTGATTTGACGACAGGGGGGATTCAGGGCTACACCTTC

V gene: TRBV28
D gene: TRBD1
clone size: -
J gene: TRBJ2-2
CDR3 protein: CASIPGQQTGELFF
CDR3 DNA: TGTGCCAGCATCCCGGGACAGCAAACCGGGGAGCTGTTTTTT

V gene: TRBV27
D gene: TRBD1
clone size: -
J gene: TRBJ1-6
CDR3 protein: CASSRRTGRSRDNSPLHF
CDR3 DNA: TGTGCCAGCAGCAGGCGGACAGGACGGAGTAGGGATAATTCACCCCTCCACTTT

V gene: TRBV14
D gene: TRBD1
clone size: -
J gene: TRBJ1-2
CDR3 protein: CASSPITGEGGYGYTF
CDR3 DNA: TGTGCCAGCAGCCCGATCACAGGGGAAGGGGGCTATGGCTACACCTTC

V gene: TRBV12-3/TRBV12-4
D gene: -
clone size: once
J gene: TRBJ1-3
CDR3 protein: CASSFSGNTIYF
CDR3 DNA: TGTGCCAGCAGTTTTAGCGGAAACACCATATATTTT

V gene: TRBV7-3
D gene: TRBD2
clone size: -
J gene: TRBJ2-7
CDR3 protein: CASSLTSGRVSYEQYF
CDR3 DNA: TGTGCCAGCAGCTTGACTAGCGGGAGAGTCTCCTACGAGCAGTACTTC

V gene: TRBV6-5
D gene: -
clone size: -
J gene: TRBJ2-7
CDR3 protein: CASRRYEQYF
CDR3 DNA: TGTGCCAGCAGGAGGTACGAGCAGTACTTC